Each of the 32 T cell receptor beta chains below was sequenced from the same sample in a study of T cells in Graves' hyperthyroidism and ophthalmopathy. TCR beta CDR3 regions were amplified from RNA. The study used the HTBI primer set for a first-round RT-PCR of the TCR CDR3. TCRdb recomputed calls from the multiplex PCR reads with MiXCR, one row per CDR3 protein. The table lists more than 500,000 distinct CDR3 sequences, about 15% of them singletons. Sequenced input: blood. Source of these receptors: a woman aged 40 to 49 with Graves' ophthalmopathy.

This clonotype was observed many times. The chain couples TRBV6-5 to TRBJ2-2; D is unclear. Trimming left V 8 bases short and J 3 bases short, with 7 bases between. CDR1 and CDR2 (germline): MNHEY, SVGAGI. The CDR3 has 12 residues. In DNA, the CDR3 is TGTGCCAGCCTCAGTGACACCGGGGAGCTGTTTTTT. This sequence encodes CASLSDTGELFF.

This chain connects TRBV12-3 or TRBV12-4 to TRBJ1-2; D is uncertain. The CDR3 covers 16 residues. V lost 5 bases and J 1 base, leaving 17 bases between the germline ends. The CDR3 region is CASSPSVDGFNYGYTF. The CDR3 coding sequence is TGTGCCAGCAGTCCCTCGGTAGACGGATTTAACTATGGCTACACCTTC.

This sequence joins TRBV20-1 and TRBJ2-4, with 8 positions matching TRBD1. Trimming cost V 6 bases and J 5 bases; bases outside gene matches: 3. The CDR3 contains 12 residues. Germline loops: CDR1 DFQATT, CDR2 SNEGSKA (reference sequence). Written as DNA, the CDR3 is TGCAGTGCAGAACAGGGGGAAAACATTCAGTACTTC. This translates into CSAEQGENIQYF.

The gene calls are TRBV15 and TRBJ2-2, with TRBD2 identical over 7 bases. Looked up from germline, CDR1 is LNHNV and CDR2 is YYDKDF (reference sequence). V shed 3 bases and J 7 bases; nucleotides not matched to a gene: 8. The CDR3 has 15 amino acids. The CDR3 region has the DNA TGTGCCACCAGCAGCTCCGGACTAGGGAACGGGGAGCTGTTTTTT. This encodes CATSSSGLGNGELFF. The full variable domain, with the rest looked up from reference TRBV15 and TRBJ2-2, is DAMVIQNPRYQVTQFGKPVTLSCSQTLNHNVMYWYQQKSSQAPKLLFHYYDKDFNNEADTPDNFQSRRPNTSFCFLDIRSPGLGDTAMYLCATSSSGLGNGELFFGEGSRLTVL.

This clonotype has at least ten counts. This sequence joins TRBV6-2 or TRBV6-3 and TRBJ1-3; 7 bases are a match to TRBD1. CDR1 MNHEY and CDR2 SVGEGT come from the germline V gene. Losses at the gene ends were 6 bases for V and 0 bases for J; bases not matched to a gene: 5. CDR3 length: 15 amino acids. The CDR3 here is CASSLRDSSGNTIYF. In nucleotides, the CDR3 is TGTGCCAGCAGCCTCCGGGACAGCTCTGGAAACACCATATATTTT.

The sample holds many counts of this clonotype. J is TRBJ2-7 and V is TRBV6-5; a possible D gene is TRBD2 (7 bases). The germline CDR1 and CDR2 sequences are MNHEY and SVGAGI. This CDR3 comprises 16 residues. The ends were cut back, 2 bases at V and 0 bases at J, with 14 bases in the middle. The CDR3: CASSYIGGPSSYEQYF. In nucleotides, the CDR3 is TGTGCCAGCAGTTACATCGGGGGGCCGAGCTCCTACGAGCAGTACTTC.

This clonotype was seen at least ten times. The chain employs TRBV18 and TRBJ1-1; a possible D gene is TRBD1 (6 bases). Germline V CDR1 and CDR2: KGHSH, LQKENI. The CDR3 is 16 amino acids. V was cut by 3 bases and J by 5 bases, with 19 bases left in between. The CDR3 coding sequence is TGTGCCAGCTCACCGCGGGCAGGGGATCTGACGACTGAAGCTTTCTTT. It yields the protein CASSPRAGDLTTEAFF.

There are many counts of this clonotype. The genes are TRBV28 and TRBJ2-5, with D maybe TRBD2 (5 bases). CDR1 is MDHEN, CDR2 SYDVKM, per germline. This CDR3 region has 14 residues. The V and J ends lost 6 bases and 4 bases respectively, with 15 bases between them. The CDR3 DNA sequence: TGTGCCAGCAGGCCCACCCCTAGCCCAGAGACCCAGTACTTC. It specifies CASRPTPSPETQYF.

In this sample, this clonotype turned up many times. The chain has TRBV6-1 and TRBJ1-5; 7 nucleotides line up with TRBD1. Trimming cost V 3 bases and J 1 base; bases outside gene matches: 0. Germline values: CDR1 MNHNS, CDR2 SASEGT. The CDR3 loop spans 14 amino acids. The CDR3 sequence is CASSDRGSNQPQHF. The CDR3 nucleotides are TGTGCCAGCAGTGACAGGGGGAGCAATCAGCCCCAGCATTTT.

Ten or more counts support this clonotype. This chain connects TRBV20-1 to TRBJ1-1; the D is unclear. V lost 6 bases, J lost 4 bases, and 15 bases lay in between. CDR1 and CDR2 from the germline V gene are DFQATT and SNEGSKA (reference sequence). There are 13 residues in the CDR3. CDR3 residues: CSAPNGVGTEAFF. The CDR3 coding sequence is TGCAGTGCCCCGAACGGGGTTGGCACTGAAGCTTTCTTT.

In this sample, this clonotype turned up many times. The gene calls are TRBV6-2 or TRBV6-3 and TRBJ2-5; D remains ambiguous. The V end lost 4 bases, the J end lost 4 bases, and 13 bases lay between the germline ends. In germline, CDR1 is MNHEY, CDR2 SVGEGT. The CDR3 covers 14 residues. The CDR3 DNA follows: TGTGCCAGCAGTTCGCCGGGTTGGCGAGAGACCCAGTACTTC. Its protein product is CASSSPGWRETQYF.

This clonotype showed up just a few times. This chain links TRBV4-1 with TRBJ2-7; weak D call: TRBD1 (5 bases). V shed 3 bases and J shed 2 bases, with 17 bases lying between them. CDR1 is MGHRA and CDR2 is YSYEKL in the germline V gene. This CDR3 region has 16 residues. The CDR3 DNA follows: TGCGCCAGCAGCCATCCACAGGACCTGTCAACCTACGAGCAGTACTTC. It codes for CASSHPQDLSTYEQYF.

This clonotype occurred many times. This rearrangement joins TRBV19 to TRBJ1-1, with D possibly being TRBD1 (5 bases). V lost 9 bases, J lost 1 base, and 15 bases lay in between. Germline V gene sequence: CDR1 LNHDA, CDR2 SQIVND (reference sequence). The CDR3 consists of 14 residues. The CDR3: CASTGGGSNTEAFF. CDR3 nucleotide sequence: TGTGCCAGCACGGGGGGAGGATCGAACACTGAAGCTTTCTTT.

This clonotype was seen at least ten times. The rearrangement joins TRBV24-1 to TRBJ2-7; possible D gene TRBD1, 5 bases. CDR3 length: 14 residues. Looked up from germline, CDR1 is KGHDR and CDR2 is SFDVKD. Trimming pared 4 bases from V and 5 bases from J, leaving 14 bases between. The CDR3 is CATSDTFRANEQYF. CDR3 sequence (DNA): TGTGCCACCAGTGACACTTTCAGGGCCAACGAGCAGTACTTC.

This clonotype was counted ten times or more. This chain joins TRBV28 and TRBJ2-5, with TRBD1 as a possible D gene (5 bases). Trimming pared 2 bases from V and 4 bases from J, leaving 11 bases between. CDR1 MDHEN and CDR2 SYDVKM come from the germline V gene. The CDR3 covers 14 residues. The CDR3 DNA is TGTGCCAGCAGTTTACAGGGATCGATAGAGACCCAGTACTTC. Translating it yields CASSLQGSIETQYF. The variable domain in full, completed from reference TRBV28 and TRBJ2-5, reads DVKVTQSSRYLVKRTGEKVFLECVQDMDHENMFWYRQDPGLGLRLIYFSYDVKMKEKGDIPEGYSVSREKKERFSLILESASTNQTSMYLCASSLQGSIETQYFGPGTRLLVL.

This chain uses TRBV10-3 with TRBJ2-7; D is perhaps TRBD1 or TRBD2 (5 bases each). Trimming left V 7 bases short and J 1 base short, with 11 bases between. Germline V gives CDR1 ENHRY, CDR2 SYGVKD. This CDR3 contains 13 residues. The CDR3 DNA reads as TGTGCCATCATGGGGACGGGATCCTACGAGCAGTACTTC. Translated: CAIMGTGSYEQYF.

This clonotype was recorded a few times. The V call is TRBV19, the J call TRBJ2-6, with TRBD2 identical over 7 bases. The CDR3 loop spans 16 amino acids. Germline trimming cut 10 bases from V and 0 bases from J; bases unmatched to any gene: 9. Germline CDR1 is LNHDA and CDR2 is SQIVND (reference sequence). Here the CDR3 DNA reads TGTGCCACGGGGGGACTACCGACCTCTGGGGCCAACGTCCTGACTTTC. It encodes CATGGLPTSGANVLTF.

This clonotype was seen once. The V and J genes are TRBV2 and TRBJ2-6; TRBD2 agrees at 11 bases. Germline trimming cut 4 bases from V and 1 base from J; bases unmatched to any gene: 12. CDR1 is SNHLY and CDR2 is FYNNEI in the germline V gene. The CDR3 is 20 amino acids. The CDR3 coding sequence is TGTGCCAGCAGTGCGGGAGGTAGCGGGAGGGCCCTTTCTGGGGCCAACGTCCTGACTTTC. As protein: CASSAGGSGRALSGANVLTF.

The sample holds many counts of this clonotype. The chain couples TRBV28 to TRBJ2-7; 8 positions agree with TRBD2. The V segment lost 3 bases and the J segment 3 bases; nucleotides outside the gene matches: 4. The CDR3 is 14 amino acids. Germline V gene lookup returns CDR1 MDHEN and CDR2 SYDVKM. The CDR3 nucleotides read TGTGCCAGCAGTTTCCCCGGGACTAGCTACGAGCAGTACTTC. It yields the protein CASSFPGTSYEQYF.

This chain uses TRBV20-1 with TRBJ2-2; tentatively, D is TRBD1 or TRBD2 (6 bases each). Germline lookup yields CDR1 DFQATT and CDR2 SNEGSKA (reference sequence). The CDR3 length is 14 residues. Deletions cut 3 bases from V and 0 bases from J, with 8 bases between. CDR3 sequence (DNA): TGCAGTGCTAGGAGGGGGGCGAACACCGGGGAGCTGTTTTTT. Its translation: CSARRGANTGELFF.

J is TRBJ1-1 and V is TRBV30; TRBD1 aligns across 7 bases. Germline V gene lookup returns CDR1 GTSNPN and CDR2 SVGIG (reference sequence). With V trimmed by 4 bases and J by 6 bases, 5 bases remained unmatched. The CDR3 covers 12 residues. The CDR3 DNA sequence: TGTGCCTGGACTGCAGGGGGGGCTGAAGCTTTCTTT. It specifies CAWTAGGAEAFF.

The chain uses TRBV27 and TRBJ2-3, with 9 bases identical to TRBD2. The germline CDR1 and CDR2 sequences are MNHEY and SMNVEV (reference sequence). This CDR3 region has 20 residues. Trimming took 3 bases from V and 3 from J; bases not matched to a gene: 19. CDR3 DNA sequence: TGTGCCAGCAGTTTCCCGGGACTAGCAAGCCACACAACAACTACAGATACGCAGTATTTT. It yields the protein CASSFPGLASHTTTTDTQYF.

This clonotype was counted at least ten times. The V and J genes are TRBV30 and TRBJ1-5; a weak D match, TRBD1 (5 bases). Germline V gives CDR1 GTSNPN, CDR2 SVGIG (reference sequence). This CDR3 contains 14 residues. The V gene lost 5 bases and the J gene lost 4 bases, with 15 bases spanning the gap. Here the CDR3 DNA reads TGTGCCTGGGGTTCACAAGGGGCAAATCAGCCCCAGCATTTT. This gives the protein CAWGSQGANQPQHF.

The table lists this clonotype with many counts. The chain uses TRBV6-1 and TRBJ2-7, with D possibly matching TRBD2 (6 bases). V shed 7 bases and J shed 3 bases, with 19 bases lying between them. Germline CDR1 MNHNS, CDR2 SASEGT. This CDR3 region has 15 residues. The DNA for the CDR3 is TGTGCCAGCACCCTCAGTGCTGGGGGGAGCTACGAGCAGTACTTC. Amino acid sequence: CASTLSAGGSYEQYF.

This clonotype was found many times. The chain uses TRBV12-3 or TRBV12-4 and TRBJ2-3, with 7 bases that match TRBD2. This CDR3 has 16 residues. The junction had 10 bases not matched to a gene; V was cut back by 6 bases and J by 1 base. The CDR3 reads CASSTSPTSGTDTQYF. CDR3 in DNA: TGTGCCAGCAGCACCAGCCCCACTAGCGGCACAGATACGCAGTATTTT.

The table lists this clonotype with many counts. The chain combines TRBV6-5 with TRBJ1-1; possibly TRBD1 for D (5 bases). CDR3 length equals 14 residues. The germline gives CDR1 MNHEY, CDR2 SVGAGI. The ends were cut back, 1 base at V and 5 bases at J, with 11 bases in the middle. CDR3 in DNA: TGTGCCAGCAGTTACTTTGGGGGAAGGACTGAAGCTTTCTTT. It encodes CASSYFGGRTEAFF.

The chain is built from TRBV11-2 and TRBJ2-2; either TRBD1 or TRBD2 may supply D (6 bases each). V was cut by 3 bases and J by 4 bases, with 12 bases left in between. Germline CDR1 and CDR2: SGHAT and FQNNGV. The CDR3 consists of 15 residues. CDR3 in amino acids: CASSLGGGVTGELFF. Written as DNA, the CDR3 is TGTGCCAGCAGCTTGGGGGGCGGGGTCACCGGGGAGCTGTTTTTT.

This clonotype was seen more than once but under ten times. The chain joins TRBV7-6 to TRBJ1-5; 10 bases agree with TRBD1. From germline, CDR1 is SGHVS and CDR2 FNYEAQ. The CDR3 covers 17 residues. Trimming removed 1 base from V and 7 bases from J; junction bases left unmatched: 10. In nucleotides, the CDR3 is TGTGCCAGCAGCTTAGAAGCCGGACAGGGGGGTTTGCAGCCCCAGCATTTT. Protein sequence: CASSLEAGQGGLQPQHF.

The chain carries TRBV2 and TRBJ1-1, with D possibly being TRBD1 (6 bases). V lost 5 bases and J 3 bases, leaving 16 bases between the germline ends. This CDR3 contains 15 residues. Germline loops: CDR1 SNHLY, CDR2 FYNNEI. CDR3 protein: CASSKSWAGDTEAFF. CDR3 nucleotide sequence: TGTGCCAGCAGTAAAAGCTGGGCAGGGGACACTGAAGCTTTCTTT.

The rearrangement uses TRBV6-1 and TRBJ2-2, with 7 bases matching TRBD1. V lost 6 bases and J lost 3; bases outside the gene matches: 4. The CDR3 contains 14 residues. The germline gives CDR1 MNHNS, CDR2 SASEGT. The CDR3 DNA sequence: TGTGCCAGCAGGCGTGGACAGGACACCGGGGAGCTGTTTTTT. This codes for CASRRGQDTGELFF.

This clonotype was counted a few times. The rearrangement joins TRBV28 to TRBJ1-2; TRBD1 agrees at 7 bases. The CDR3 contains 14 residues. Germline trimming cut 8 bases from V and 4 bases from J; bases unmatched to any gene: 10. CDR1 and CDR2 from the germline V gene are MDHEN and SYDVKM. CDR3 sequence (DNA): TGTGCCAGCGGCGAGATGGGGACAGTCTATGGCTACACCTTC. Encoded protein: CASGEMGTVYGYTF.

This clonotype has at least ten counts. This chain uses TRBV13 with TRBJ1-2; D is uncertain. CDR1 is PRHDT and CDR2 is FYEKMQ in the germline V gene (reference sequence). Trimming removed 5 bases from V and 3 bases from J, with 10 bases in between. The CDR3 loop spans 13 amino acids. The CDR3 loop is CASSTHNHYGYTF. The CDR3 nucleotides are TGTGCCAGCAGCACCCACAACCACTATGGCTACACCTTC.